The next 12 T cell receptor beta chains were all read from a single sample in a study of blood T cell repertoires in COVID-19. Clones were read by immunoSEQ multiplex PCR, and TCRdb kept only the in-frame ones, dropping some. This sample carries a few hundred thousand clones, over 75% of them seen once, and the ten largest clones take approximately 0.99%. The sequenced sample consisted of PBMCs or T cells enriched from blood (not recorded which). These receptors were obtained from a woman aged 25 to 39 who had recovered from COVID-19.

V is TRBV6-5 and J is TRBJ2-7, with 8 bases that match TRBD2. The V and J ends lost 6 bases and 6 bases, in that order; junction bases with no gene match: 13. In germline, CDR1 is MNHEY, CDR2 SVGAGI. The CDR3 sequence is 15 residues long. CDR3 in amino acids: CASRKPGLGESEQYF. The CDR3, as DNA: TGTGCCAGCAGGAAACCGGGACTAGGGGAGAGCGAGCAGTACTTC.

The CDR3 region is CASSLFSGAQNSPLHF. The CDR3 bases are TGTGCCAGCAGTTTATTCTCAGGGGCCCAGAATTCACCCCTCCACTTT. The chain is built from TRBV27 and TRBJ1-6, with D possibly being TRBD1 (6 bases). The germline V and J ends were trimmed by 1 base and 7 bases, with 14 bases remaining between them. Germline CDR1 reads MNHEY; CDR2 reads SMNVEV (reference sequence). The CDR3 spans 16 residues.

The genes are TRBV4-1 and TRBJ1-4, with 10 bases lining up with TRBD1. The CDR3 loop spans 17 amino acids. The V and J ends lost 4 bases and 0 bases, in that order; junction bases with no gene match: 5. In germline, CDR1 is MGHRA, CDR2 YSYEKL. DNA of the CDR3: TGCGCCAGCAGCCTTCTCGGACAGGGGGCAACTAATGAAAAACTGTTTTTT. Encoded protein: CASSLLGQGATNEKLFF.

The V call is TRBV21-1, the J call TRBJ2-1; the table's TRBD1 call for D was not verified on the DNA. TRBV21-1 is a pseudogene segment. CDR3 length: 13 residues. CDR3 DNA sequence: TGTGCCAGCAGCTTCTGGCCCTACAATGAGCAGTTCTTC. This sequence encodes CASSFWPYNEQFF.

The chain combines TRBV10-1 with TRBJ1-1; D is possibly TRBD1 (5 bases). The V and J ends lost 6 bases and 6 bases respectively, with 14 bases between them. The CDR3 is made up of 13 amino acids. CDR1 is WNHNN and CDR2 is SYGVQD in the germline V gene (reference sequence). DNA for the CDR3: TGCGCCAGCAGGCGGGACCCCGGGGCTGAAGCTTTCTTT. Amino acids: CASRRDPGAEAFF.

V gene TRBV19 combines with J gene TRBJ1-4; 9 bases are a match to TRBD1. After removal of 6 bases from V and 10 bases from J, the junction contained 18 bases not matched to a gene. The germline gives CDR1 LNHDA, CDR2 SQIVND (reference sequence). The CDR3 sequence is 17 residues long. CDR3 sequence reads: CASRLWGRTGVQGKLFF. In nucleotides, the CDR3 is TGTGCCAGTAGATTATGGGGACGGACAGGGGTGCAGGGAAAACTGTTTTTT.

The rearrangement joins TRBV11-2 to TRBJ2-3, with 10 bases that match TRBD1. V was clipped by 4 bases and J by 2 bases; unmatched bases: 3. CDR1 and CDR2 from the germline V gene are SGHAT and FQNNGV. The CDR3 loop spans 15 amino acids. CDR3 region: CASSSGQGPTDTQYF. CDR3 nucleotides: TGTGCCAGCAGCTCGGGACAGGGGCCCACAGATACGCAGTATTTT.

V usage is TRBV4-2 and J usage is TRBJ1-3, with D perhaps TRBD1 (5 bases). This CDR3 has 18 residues. Trimming left V 0 bases short and J 0 bases short, with 15 bases between. Looked up from germline, CDR1 is LGHNA and CDR2 is YNFKEQ. CDR3 in amino acids: CASSQEGVAGSSGNTIYF. The CDR3 bases are TGTGCCAGCAGCCAAGAGGGGGTCGCCGGGAGCTCTGGAAACACCATATATTTT.

The gene calls are TRBV28 and TRBJ2-6; no reliable D call. Germline assignment: CDR1 MDHEN and CDR2 SYDVKM. V lost 3 bases to trimming and J lost 3 bases, with 3 bases between them. The CDR3 totals 13 residues. CDR3 sequence: CASSFHGANVLTF. In nucleotides, the CDR3 is TGTGCCAGCAGTTTTCATGGGGCCAACGTCCTGACTTTC. The whole variable domain, remainder taken from reference TRBV28 and TRBJ2-6, is DVKVTQSSRYLVKRTGEKVFLECVQDMDHENMFWYRQDPGLGLRLIYFSYDVKMKEKGDIPEGYSVSREKKERFSLILESASTNQTSMYLCASSFHGANVLTFGAGSRLTVL.

V is TRBV19 and J is TRBJ1-3; D is perhaps TRBD1 (5 bases). Germline values: CDR1 LNHDA, CDR2 SQIVND (reference sequence). This CDR3 is 15 amino acids long. Trimming took off 7 bases at V and 0 bases at J, with 13 bases between the two ends. The CDR3 nucleotides are TGTGCCAGTACTAGGGGCCTGAGCTCTGGAAACACCATATATTTT. This encodes CASTRGLSSGNTIYF. Variable domain in full (rest from reference TRBV19 and TRBJ1-3): DGGITQSPKYLFRKEGQNVTLSCEQNLNHDAMYWYRQDPGQGLRLIYYSQIVNDFQKGDIAEGYSVSREKKESFPLTVTSAQKNPTAFYLCASTRGLSSGNTIYFGEGSWLTVV.

The chain has TRBV7-2 and TRBJ1-2; 7 bases agree with TRBD1. V trimming: 4 bases; J trimming: 2 bases; junction bases outside the gene matches: 10. This CDR3 has 16 amino acids. CDR1 is SGHTA, CDR2 FQGNSA, per germline. The CDR3 DNA reads as TGTGCCAGCAGCTCAACCCTGGTACAGGGGAACTATGGCTACACCTTC. Protein: CASSSTLVQGNYGYTF. Full variable domain (missing parts from reference TRBV7-2 and TRBJ1-2): GAGVSQSPSNKVTEKGKDVELRCDPISGHTALYWYRQSLGQGLEFLIYFQGNSAPDKSGLPSDRFSAERTGGSVSTLTIQRTQQEDSAVYLCASSSTLVQGNYGYTFGSGTRLTVV.

The V call is TRBV12-5, the J call TRBJ2-5; 8 bases agree with TRBD1. Germline loops: CDR1 LGHNT, CDR2 FRNRAP. This CDR3 is built from 16 residues. The junction had 14 bases not matched to a gene; V was cut back by 2 bases and J by 9 bases. The CDR3 bases are TGTGCTAGTGGTTTGAATGGACAGGGCCGGGGGTCGGCCCAGTACTTC. Translation gives CASGLNGQGRGSAQYF.